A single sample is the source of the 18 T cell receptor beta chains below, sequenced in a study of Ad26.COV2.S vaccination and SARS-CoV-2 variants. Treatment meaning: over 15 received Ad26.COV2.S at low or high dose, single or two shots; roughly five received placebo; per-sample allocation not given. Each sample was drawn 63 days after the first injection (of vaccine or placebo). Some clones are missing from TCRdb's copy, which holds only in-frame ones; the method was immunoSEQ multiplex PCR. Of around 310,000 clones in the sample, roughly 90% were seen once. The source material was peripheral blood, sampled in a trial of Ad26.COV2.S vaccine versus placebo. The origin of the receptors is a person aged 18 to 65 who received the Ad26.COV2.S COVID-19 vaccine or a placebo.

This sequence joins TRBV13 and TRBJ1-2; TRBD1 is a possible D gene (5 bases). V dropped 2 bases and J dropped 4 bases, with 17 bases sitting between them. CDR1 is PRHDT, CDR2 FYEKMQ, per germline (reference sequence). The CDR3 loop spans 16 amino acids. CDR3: CASSLIYQTASYGYTF. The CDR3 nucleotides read TGTGCCAGCAGCTTAATTTATCAGACAGCTAGCTATGGCTACACCTTC.

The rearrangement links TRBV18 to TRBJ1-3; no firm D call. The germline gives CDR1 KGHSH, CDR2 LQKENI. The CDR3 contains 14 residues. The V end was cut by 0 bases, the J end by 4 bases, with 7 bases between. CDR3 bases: TGTGCCAGCTCACCACCGTCAGGAGGAAACACCATATATTTT. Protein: CASSPPSGGNTIYF.

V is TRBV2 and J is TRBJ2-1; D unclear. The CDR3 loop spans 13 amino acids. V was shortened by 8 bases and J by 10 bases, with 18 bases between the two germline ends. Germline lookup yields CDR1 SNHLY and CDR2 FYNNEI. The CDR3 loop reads CASGKLREGEQFF. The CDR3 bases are TGTGCCAGCGGGAAACTTCGAGAAGGGGAGCAGTTCTTC.

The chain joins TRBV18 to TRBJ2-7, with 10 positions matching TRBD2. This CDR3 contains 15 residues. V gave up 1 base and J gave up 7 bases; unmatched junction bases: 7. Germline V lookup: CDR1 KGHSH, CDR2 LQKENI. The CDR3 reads CASSPQSGRVGEQYV. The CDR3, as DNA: TGTGCCAGCTCACCACAAAGCGGGAGGGTCGGAGAGCAGTACGTC.

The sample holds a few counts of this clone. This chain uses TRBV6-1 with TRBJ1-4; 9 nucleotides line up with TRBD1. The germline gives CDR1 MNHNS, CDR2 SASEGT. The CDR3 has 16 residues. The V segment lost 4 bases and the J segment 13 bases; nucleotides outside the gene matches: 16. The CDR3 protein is CASSAGGTGSGAVLFF. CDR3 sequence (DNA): TGTGCCAGCAGTGCCGGCGGGACAGGGAGTGGGGCGGTACTGTTTTTT.

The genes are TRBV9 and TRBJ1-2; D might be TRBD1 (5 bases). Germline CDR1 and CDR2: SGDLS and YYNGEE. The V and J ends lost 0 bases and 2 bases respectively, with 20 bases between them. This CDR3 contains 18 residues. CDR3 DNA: TGTGCCAGCAGCGTAGATTCTTTCGTGGACACTACGAACTATGGCTACACCTTC. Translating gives CASSVDSFVDTTNYGYTF.

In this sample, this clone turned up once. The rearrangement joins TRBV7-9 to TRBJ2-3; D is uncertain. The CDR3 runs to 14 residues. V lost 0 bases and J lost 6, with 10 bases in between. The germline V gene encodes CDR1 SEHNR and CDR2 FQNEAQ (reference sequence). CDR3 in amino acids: CASSLALGYDTQYF. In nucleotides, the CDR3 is TGTGCCAGCAGCTTAGCTTTGGGGTACGATACGCAGTATTTT.

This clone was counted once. The chain's CDR3 is CASSLPGGAHEQFF. Written as DNA, the CDR3 is TGTGCCAGTAGCCTCCCCGGGGGGGCGCATGAGCAGTTCTTC. V is TRBV19 and J is TRBJ2-1; TRBD2 matches at 8 bases. Germline V gene sequence: CDR1 LNHDA, CDR2 SQIVND (reference sequence). Germline trimming cut 6 bases from V and 8 bases from J; bases unmatched to any gene: 9. This CDR3 spans 14 amino acids.

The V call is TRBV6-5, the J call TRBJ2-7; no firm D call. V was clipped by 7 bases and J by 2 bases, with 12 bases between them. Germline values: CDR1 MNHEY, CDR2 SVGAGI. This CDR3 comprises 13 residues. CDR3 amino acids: CASIRRSTYEQYF. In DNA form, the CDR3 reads TGTGCCAGCATCAGAAGGTCAACCTACGAGCAGTACTTC.

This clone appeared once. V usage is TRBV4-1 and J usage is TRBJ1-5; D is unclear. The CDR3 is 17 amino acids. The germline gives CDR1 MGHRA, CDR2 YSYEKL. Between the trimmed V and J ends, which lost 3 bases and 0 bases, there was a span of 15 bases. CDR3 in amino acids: CASSHPLTDLSNQPQHF. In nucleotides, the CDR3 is TGCGCCAGCAGCCACCCTCTTACAGATCTTAGCAATCAGCCCCAGCATTTT.

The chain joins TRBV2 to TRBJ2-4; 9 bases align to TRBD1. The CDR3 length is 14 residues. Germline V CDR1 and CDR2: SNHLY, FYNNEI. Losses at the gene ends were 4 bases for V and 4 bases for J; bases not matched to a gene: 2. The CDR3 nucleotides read TGTGCCAGCAGTGGACAGGGGGGGAAAAACATTCAGTACTTC. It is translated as CASSGQGGKNIQYF.

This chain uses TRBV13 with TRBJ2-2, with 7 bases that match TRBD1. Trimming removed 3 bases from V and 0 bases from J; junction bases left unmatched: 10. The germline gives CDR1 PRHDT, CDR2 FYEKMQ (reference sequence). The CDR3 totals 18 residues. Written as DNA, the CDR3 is TGTGCCAGCAGCTTTCTATCCAGGGGGTTCGCGAACACCGGGGAGCTGTTTTTT. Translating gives CASSFLSRGFANTGELFF.

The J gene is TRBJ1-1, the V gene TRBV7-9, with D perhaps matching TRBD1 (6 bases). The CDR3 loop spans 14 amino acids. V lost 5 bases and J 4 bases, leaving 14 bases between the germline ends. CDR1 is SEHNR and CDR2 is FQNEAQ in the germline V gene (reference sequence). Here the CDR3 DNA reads TGTGCCAGCAGCCAGGGGTTTACTGGCACTGAAGCTTTCTTT. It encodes CASSQGFTGTEAFF. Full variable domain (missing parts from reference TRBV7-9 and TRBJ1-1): DTGVSQNPRHKITKRGQNVTFRCDPISEHNRLYWYRQTLGQGPEFLTYFQNEAQLEKSRLLSDRFSAERPKGSFSTLEIQRTEQGDSAMYLCASSQGFTGTEAFFGQGTRLTVV.

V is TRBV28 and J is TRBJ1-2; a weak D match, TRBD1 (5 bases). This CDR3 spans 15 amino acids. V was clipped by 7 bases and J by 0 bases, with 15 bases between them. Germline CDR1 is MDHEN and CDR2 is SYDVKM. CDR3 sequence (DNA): TGTGCCAGCACCGCGGGGGTGGGAGCTAACTATGGCTACACCTTC. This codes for CASTAGVGANYGYTF.

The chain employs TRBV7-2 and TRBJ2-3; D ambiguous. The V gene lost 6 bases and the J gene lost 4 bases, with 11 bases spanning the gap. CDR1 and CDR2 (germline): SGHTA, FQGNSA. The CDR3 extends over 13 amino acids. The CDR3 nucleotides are TGTGCCAGCAGGCCCCCGGCCCCAGATACGCAGTATTTT. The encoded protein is CASRPPAPDTQYF.

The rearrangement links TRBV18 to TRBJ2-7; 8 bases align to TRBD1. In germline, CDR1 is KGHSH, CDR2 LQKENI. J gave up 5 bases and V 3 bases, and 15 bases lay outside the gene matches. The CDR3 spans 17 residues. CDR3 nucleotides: TGTGCCAGCTCACCGATCGTGGGCGGCGACAGGGGAGACGAGCAGTACTTC. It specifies CASSPIVGGDRGDEQYF.

CDR3 in amino acids: CASTIQHRVQETQYF. The CDR3 bases are TGTGCCAGCACCATACAGCACAGGGTACAAGAGACCCAGTACTTC. This chain links TRBV2 with TRBJ2-5, with TRBD1 as a possible D gene (6 bases). This CDR3 spans 15 amino acids. The V gene's germline CDR1 is SNHLY and CDR2 FYNNEI. Trimming removed 7 bases at V and 2 bases at J, with 17 bases between.

Here the CDR3 reads CASSSQSGLAAQYF. As DNA, the CDR3 is TGTGCCAGCAGCAGCCAATCGGGACTAGCGGCGCAGTATTTT. The chain has TRBV7-8 and TRBJ2-3; 11 bases are shared with TRBD2. There are 14 residues in the CDR3. The ends lost 5 bases at V and 10 bases at J; junction bases unmatched: 8. Germline CDR1 SGHVS, CDR2 FQNEAQ.